This T cell receptor (beta chain) appears in the sequencing data of a study of T cell responses to AZD1222 COVID-19 vaccine. Overall study findings and caveats: Reportedly, nearly half of unique spike TCRs recognized epitopes outside B.1.351/B.1.1.7 mutations.

The method was immunoSEQ multiplex PCR; TCRdb's version includes in-frame clones alone and lacks a portion of them. The sample includes roughly 100,000 clones, 86% of them seen just once. Trimming stripped 1 base from V and 4 bases from J, with 8 bases between. CDR3 length: 13 amino acids. Germline lookup yields CDR1 SGHDT and CDR2 YYEEEE. Points on this clone: Its antigen is not known.

The genes are TRBV5-6 and TRBJ2-5, with no clear D. The sequence was obtained from an adult who received the MenACWY meningococcal vaccine as a control. Sequencing used peripheral blood, obtained 28 days after the second dose of the MenACWY control vaccine. In DNA, the CDR3 is TGTGCCAGCAGCTTGTGGAATAGAGAGACCCAGTACTTC. Amino acid sequence: CASSLWNRETQYF.